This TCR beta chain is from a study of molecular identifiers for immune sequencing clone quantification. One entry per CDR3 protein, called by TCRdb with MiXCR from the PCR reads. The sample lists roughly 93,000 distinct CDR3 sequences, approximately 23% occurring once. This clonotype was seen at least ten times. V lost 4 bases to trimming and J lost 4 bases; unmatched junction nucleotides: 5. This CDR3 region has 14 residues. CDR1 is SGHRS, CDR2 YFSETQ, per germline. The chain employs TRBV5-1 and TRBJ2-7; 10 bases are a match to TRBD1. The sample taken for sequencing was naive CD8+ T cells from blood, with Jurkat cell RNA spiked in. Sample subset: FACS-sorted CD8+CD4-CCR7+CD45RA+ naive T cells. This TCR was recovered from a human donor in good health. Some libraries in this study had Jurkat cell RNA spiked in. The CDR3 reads CASSLGTGVYEQYF. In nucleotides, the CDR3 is TGCGCCAGCAGCCTCGGGACAGGGGTTTACGAGCAGTACTTC.